This paragraph covers one TCR beta chain sequence. What it binds is not known. The sample comes from a study of T cells in Graves' hyperthyroidism and ophthalmopathy. Study in general: Peripheral blood specimens were obtained at initial diagnosis, prior to any treatment.

Per the germline V gene, CDR1 is SGHTA and CDR2 is FQGNSA. The length of the CDR3 is 14 residues. Trimming removed 8 bases from V and 5 bases from J, with 18 bases in between. General study points: In validation, the model predicted ophthalmopathy. These predictions came a median 6.5 months before onset.

TCR beta CDR3 regions were amplified from RNA. HTBI primers were employed in a first-round RT-PCR of the TCR CDR3. From the multiplex PCR reads, TCRdb called clonotypes with MiXCR, one entry per CDR3 protein. The data show 110,000 to 150,000 distinct CDR3 sequences, approximately 24% seen once. Hyperthyroidism patients were newly diagnosed, had disease duration under 2 months, and were aged 18 to 65 years. The receptor comes from a woman aged 45-60 years with Graves' hyperthyroidism that later progressed to Graves' ophthalmopathy. The sequenced sample was blood. The V call is TRBV7-2, the J call TRBJ1-1; possible D gene TRBD1, 5 bases. Here the CDR3 reads CASGSSAGGTEAFF. The CDR3 nucleotides read TGTGCCAGCGGCTCGTCAGCGGGGGGGACTGAAGCTTTCTTT.